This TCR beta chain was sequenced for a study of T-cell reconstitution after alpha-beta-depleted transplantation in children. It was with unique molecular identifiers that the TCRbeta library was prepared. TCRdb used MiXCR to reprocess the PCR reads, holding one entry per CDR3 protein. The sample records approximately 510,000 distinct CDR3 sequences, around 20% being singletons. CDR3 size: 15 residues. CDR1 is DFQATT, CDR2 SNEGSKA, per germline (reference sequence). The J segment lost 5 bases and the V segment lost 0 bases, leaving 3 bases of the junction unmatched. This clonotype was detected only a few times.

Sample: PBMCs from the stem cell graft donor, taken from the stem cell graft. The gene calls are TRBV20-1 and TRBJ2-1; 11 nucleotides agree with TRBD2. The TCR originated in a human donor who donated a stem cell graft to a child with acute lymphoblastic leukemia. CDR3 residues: CSARDLLAGDNEQFF. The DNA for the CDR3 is TGCAGTGCTAGAGATTTACTAGCGGGGGACAATGAGCAGTTCTTC.